The clone carrying this T cell receptor (beta chain) turned up a few times. Its antigen is as yet unknown. The read finishes 3 residues shy of the CDR3 end, and the germline J gene is used to complete it. Measured with immunoSEQ multiplex PCR; TCRdb has only the in-frame clones, and not every one. The table lists fewer than 40,000 clones, with no singletons. This entry belongs to a study of T cell clonality in common variable immunodeficiency. Germline V gives CDR1 KGHSH, CDR2 LQKENI. Trimming left V 6 bases short and J 6 bases short, with 17 bases between. CDR3 length: 14 residues. Study observations and caveats: Fewer deletions and N-nucleotide insertions were reportedly seen in common variable immunodeficiency TCR beta sequences.

This chain links TRBV18 with TRBJ1-2; unclear D gene. The clonotype originates from a human donor with common variable immunodeficiency. Sequenced sample: peripheral blood mononuclear cells. Incomplete CDR3 DNA: TGTGCCAGCTCTACCAGTCACGTATCGAATGGC. Translating gives CASSTSHVSNG. The full CDR3 sequence reads CASSTSHVSNGYTF.